The 25 T cell receptor beta chains listed next were all sequenced from one sample in a study of cytomegalovirus exposure and HLA in healthy donors. Vbeta (60) and Jbeta (13) primers were used in the PCR. Profiled with immunoSEQ multiplex PCR; TCRdb holds only in-frame clones, not every one. This table holds some 120,000 clones, around 69% found once. Sequencing input: PBMCs. The receptors were gathered from a woman aged 40 to 55 in good health and CMV-seropositive.

The chain couples TRBV4-3 to TRBJ2-7, with 10 nucleotides matching TRBD2. This CDR3 is built from 20 residues. The germline CDR1 and CDR2 sequences are LGHNA and YSLEER. Trimming took 1 base from V and 7 from J; bases not matched to a gene: 22. CDR3 nucleotide sequence: TGCGCCAGCAGCCAAGGCCCCCCCCTCTCTCTAGAAGCGGGGGGGGCGGAGCAGTACTTC. This codes for CASSQGPPLSLEAGGAEQYF.

Comments on this clone: The junction shows a germline mismatch at one end, possibly a read error. V and J are TRBV10-3 and TRBJ1-2, with a tentative D call TRBD1 (5 bases). Germline-derived CDR1 and CDR2 are ENHRY and SYGVKD. The CDR3 totals 15 residues. The CDR3: CASSYFWGTGLGYTF. In nucleotides, the CDR3 is TGTGCCAGCAGTTACTTCTGGGGAACAGGTCTGGGCTACACCTTC.

The chain uses TRBV6-5 and TRBJ1-5, with TRBD1 as a possible D gene (5 bases). V dropped 2 bases and J dropped 7 bases, with 9 bases sitting between them. Germline V gene sequence: CDR1 MNHEY, CDR2 SVGAGI. This CDR3 contains 13 residues. CDR3 DNA sequence: TGTGCCAGCAGTTACGGACAACGGCAGCCCCAGCATTTT. It translates to CASSYGQRQPQHF.

The chain links TRBV2 to TRBJ1-2, with D perhaps matching TRBD1 (5 bases). Germline V CDR1 and CDR2: SNHLY, FYNNEI. This CDR3 is built from 14 residues. Trimming took off 3 bases at V and 5 bases at J, with 13 bases between the two ends. CDR3 loop: CASSEEQDGYGYTF. For the CDR3, the DNA is TGTGCCAGCAGTGAGGAACAGGACGGGTATGGCTACACCTTC.

This chain links TRBV10-2 with TRBJ2-1, with a tentative D call TRBD2 (7 bases). The CDR3 is 14 amino acids. Germline V gene lookup returns CDR1 WSHSY and CDR2 SAAADI. V lost 4 bases and J lost 7, with 14 bases in between. The CDR3 protein is CASSGAGAGNEQFF. Written as DNA, the CDR3 is TGCGCCAGCAGTGGGGCGGGGGCGGGGAATGAGCAGTTCTTC.

This clone was counted only a few times. V gene TRBV18 combines with J gene TRBJ1-1; D may be TRBD1 (5 bases). This CDR3 contains 14 residues. In germline, CDR1 is KGHSH, CDR2 LQKENI. Trimming stripped 5 bases from V and 0 bases from J, with 10 bases between. The DNA for the CDR3 is TGTGCCAGCTCATCGGGACTTTTGAACACTGAAGCTTTCTTT. Protein: CASSSGLLNTEAFF.

J is TRBJ1-2 and V is TRBV2, with no clear D. Germline CDR1 and CDR2: SNHLY and FYNNEI. The CDR3 totals 14 residues. V gave up 3 bases and J gave up 8 bases, with 16 bases separating them. The CDR3 is CASSDAVQTPGYTF. The CDR3 DNA reads as TGTGCCAGCAGTGATGCAGTACAAACCCCAGGCTACACCTTC.

The chain uses TRBV2 and TRBJ2-4; 10 nucleotides align to TRBD2. With V trimmed by 9 bases and J by 7 bases, 0 bases remained unmatched. CDR3 length: 11 residues. Germline CDR1 SNHLY, CDR2 FYNNEI. CDR3 in DNA: TGTGCCAGTAGCGGGGGGAACATTCAGTACTTC. Translation gives CASSGGNIQYF.

The gene calls are TRBV7-2 and TRBJ1-2, with a possible D match to TRBD1 (6 bases). This CDR3 region has 14 residues. V was clipped by 5 bases and J by 6 bases, with 16 bases between them. Germline CDR1 and CDR2: SGHTA and FQGNSA. CDR3 nucleotide sequence: TGTGCCAGCAGCCCCCGCAAGGGGGTCGATGGCTACACCTTC. Translation: CASSPRKGVDGYTF.

V and J are TRBV10-3 and TRBJ2-7; perhaps TRBD1 as D (6 bases). The V and J ends lost 7 bases and 2 bases respectively, with 15 bases between them. The germline V gene has CDR1 ENHRY and CDR2 SYGVKD. The length of the CDR3 is 14 residues. The CDR3 here is CAINSARDTYEQYF. DNA for the CDR3: TGTGCCATCAATTCCGCCAGGGACACCTACGAGCAGTACTTC.

The V and J genes are TRBV11-2 and TRBJ1-4, with D perhaps matching TRBD1 (6 bases). V was shortened by 5 bases and J by 5 bases, with 18 bases between the two germline ends. Germline V CDR1 and CDR2: SGHAT, FQNNGV. The CDR3 extends over 16 amino acids. The CDR3 loop reads CASSPWEGQGNEKLFF. CDR3 nucleotide sequence: TGTGCCAGCAGCCCTTGGGAAGGGCAGGGGAATGAAAAACTGTTTTTT.

The chain couples TRBV9 to TRBJ1-1; perhaps TRBD1 as D (5 bases). V was pared by 2 bases and J by 6 bases, with 11 bases between. The germline V gene has CDR1 SGDLS and CDR2 YYNGEE. The CDR3 has 13 amino acids. As DNA, the CDR3 is TGTGCCAGCAGCGTTTCAGGAGGGGCTGAAGCTTTCTTT. It translates to CASSVSGGAEAFF.

The chain carries TRBV7-9 and TRBJ1-2; D is unclear. V lost 5 bases and J lost 4, with 17 bases in between. The CDR3 contains 15 residues. CDR1 and CDR2 from the germline V gene are SEHNR and FQNEAQ (reference sequence). The CDR3 DNA follows: TGTGCCAGCAGCGCCGCCATAGTAGACTCCTATGGCTACACCTTC. Translating it yields CASSAAIVDSYGYTF. Based on the CDR3 plus reference TRBV7-9 and TRBJ1-2, the full variable domain is DTGVSQNPRHKITKRGQNVTFRCDPISEHNRLYWYRQTLGQGPEFLTYFQNEAQLEKSRLLSDRFSAERPKGSFSTLEIQRTEQGDSAMYLCASSAAIVDSYGYTFGSGTRLTVV.

The chain combines TRBV11-2 with TRBJ2-1, with 13 bases aligning to TRBD2. V trimming: 4 bases; J trimming: 5 bases; junction bases outside the gene matches: 8. The CDR3 spans 17 residues. Germline V gene sequence: CDR1 SGHAT, CDR2 FQNNGV. The CDR3 nucleotides are TGTGCCAGCAGCTCCCCGGGACTAGCGGGGAGGGACAATGAGCAGTTCTTC. This translates into CASSSPGLAGRDNEQFF.

The chain is built from TRBV4-2 and TRBJ1-2, with D possibly being TRBD1 (5 bases). Germline V gene sequence: CDR1 LGHNA, CDR2 YNFKEQ. V gave up 3 bases and J gave up 6 bases, with 20 bases separating them. This CDR3 has 16 residues. The CDR3 loop is CASSQLDSSLDHGYTF. The CDR3 nucleotides read TGTGCCAGCAGCCAGCTAGACAGTTCTCTAGACCATGGCTACACCTTC.

V usage is TRBV2 and J usage is TRBJ1-2; no firm D call. V gave up 2 bases and J gave up 1 base, with 8 bases separating them. The CDR3 runs to 14 residues. Germline values: CDR1 SNHLY, CDR2 FYNNEI. CDR3 nucleotides: TGTGCCAGCAGTGAATTGCCGGGTAACTATGGCTACACCTTC. Translated: CASSELPGNYGYTF. Filled out from reference TRBV2 and TRBJ1-2, the complete variable domain reads EPEVTQTPSHQVTQMGQEVILRCVPISNHLYFYWYRQILGQKVEFLVSFYNNEISEKSEIFDDQFSVERPDGSNFTLKIRSTKLEDSAMYFCASSELPGNYGYTFGSGTRLTVV.

The chain employs TRBV9 and TRBJ1-2; 8 positions agree with TRBD1. Germline CDR1 reads SGDLS; CDR2 reads YYNGEE. V shed 3 bases and J 0 bases; nucleotides not matched to a gene: 4. There are 15 residues in the CDR3. CDR3 DNA: TGTGCCAGCAGCGGGACAGGGATAGCTAACTATGGCTACACCTTC. It is translated as CASSGTGIANYGYTF.

This chain uses TRBV2 with TRBJ1-5; D possibly corresponds to TRBD1 (5 bases). V was trimmed by 1 base and J by 4 bases, leaving 14 bases between them. The CDR3 spans 16 residues. The germline V gene has CDR1 SNHLY and CDR2 FYNNEI. The CDR3 spells CASSEGPGMWNQPQHF. The CDR3 DNA reads as TGTGCCAGCAGTGAAGGCCCAGGGATGTGGAATCAGCCCCAGCATTTT.

The CDR3: CASSLVGQVYEQYF. The CDR3, as DNA: TGTGCCAGCAGCTTGGTGGGACAAGTCTACGAGCAGTACTTC. The chain uses TRBV5-4 and TRBJ2-7; weak D call: TRBD1 (6 bases). From germline, CDR1 is SGHNT and CDR2 YYREEE (reference sequence). The CDR3 is made up of 14 amino acids. V dropped 0 bases and J dropped 3 bases, with 10 bases sitting between them.

The gene calls are TRBV5-6 and TRBJ2-7, with D unclear. V lost 0 bases and J 2 bases, leaving 9 bases between the germline ends. The CDR3 loop spans 14 amino acids. Germline V CDR1 and CDR2: SGHDT, YYEEEE. The CDR3 sequence: CASSLVQAAYEQYF. The DNA of the CDR3 is TGTGCCAGCAGCTTGGTCCAGGCCGCCTACGAGCAGTACTTC.

The chain is built from TRBV11-2 and TRBJ2-1; maybe TRBD2 (5 bases). V was pared by 1 base and J by 12 bases, with 13 bases between. Germline-derived CDR1 and CDR2 are SGHAT and FQNNGV. The CDR3 loop spans 13 amino acids. CDR3 in amino acids: CASSLGGLRPQFF. The CDR3 bases are TGTGCCAGCAGCTTAGGAGGGTTAAGACCGCAGTTCTTC.

The J gene is TRBJ1-2, the V gene TRBV7-9; no firm D call. CDR1 is SEHNR, CDR2 FQNEAQ, per germline (reference sequence). The CDR3 runs 14 residues. V lost 6 bases and J lost 2, with 13 bases in between. The DNA of the CDR3 is TGTGCCAGCAGTACTTGGCCAGGCAACTATGGCTACACCTTC. Translated: CASSTWPGNYGYTF.

This chain connects TRBV4-1 to TRBJ2-7; TRBD1 agrees at 9 bases. The CDR3 has 14 residues. Germline V CDR1 and CDR2: MGHRA, YSYEKL. Unmatched junction bases numbered 3, after V lost 2 bases and J lost 4 bases. CDR3 sequence reads: CASSQPDRGYEQYF. The CDR3 region has the DNA TGCGCCAGCAGCCAACCTGACAGGGGGTACGAGCAGTACTTC.

This chain connects TRBV5-1 to TRBJ1-1, with 7 nucleotides matching TRBD1. Germline-derived CDR1 and CDR2 are SGHRS and YFSETQ. The CDR3 spans 15 residues. V gave up 2 bases and J gave up 3 bases; unmatched junction bases: 7. Here the CDR3 DNA reads TGCGCCAGCAGCTTTTCAGGGGGTCGGGACACTGAAGCTTTCTTT. It is translated as CASSFSGGRDTEAFF. The full variable domain, rest sourced from reference TRBV5-1 and TRBJ1-1, is KAGVTQTPRYLIKTRGQQVTLSCSPISGHRSVSWYQQTPGQGLQFLFEYFSETQRNKGNFPGRFSGRQFSNSRSEMNVSTLELGDSALYLCASSFSGGRDTEAFFGQGTRLTVV.

J is TRBJ2-1 and V is TRBV6-5; 8 positions match TRBD2. The J segment lost 4 bases and the V segment lost 7 bases, leaving 6 bases of the junction unmatched. Per the germline V gene, CDR1 is MNHEY and CDR2 is SVGAGI. This CDR3 is 14 amino acids long. CDR3 in DNA: TGTGCCAGCACCGGCGGGGGGCCGTACAATGAGCAGTTCTTC. Protein sequence: CASTGGGPYNEQFF.